The 14 T cell receptor beta chains below come from one sample, sequenced in a study of blood T cell repertoires in COVID-19. Clones were sequenced by immunoSEQ multiplex PCR, and TCRdb holds only the in-frame ones, with some missing. The sample has hundreds of thousands of clones; 86% are singletons. The sample consisted of peripheral blood. The receptors were sampled from a woman younger than 45 who had recovered from COVID-19.

The V and J genes are TRBV9 and TRBJ2-3; perhaps TRBD2 as D (7 bases). Germline CDR1 reads SGDLS; CDR2 reads YYNGEE. This CDR3 is built from 19 residues. Trimming left V 0 bases short and J 0 bases short, with 20 bases between. CDR3 sequence reads: CASSVEGGVTSISTDTQYF. For the CDR3, the DNA is TGTGCCAGCAGCGTAGAGGGGGGGGTCACCTCAATTAGCACAGATACGCAGTATTTT.

This clone appeared once. V usage is TRBV7-8 and J usage is TRBJ1-5; perhaps TRBD1 as D (5 bases). Germline loops: CDR1 SGHVS, CDR2 FQNEAQ. The CDR3 runs to 14 residues. The ends were cut back, 2 bases at V and 3 bases at J, with 8 bases in the middle. DNA of the CDR3: TGTGCCAGCAGCTTACCAGGGAACAATCAGCCCCAGCATTTT. Amino acid sequence: CASSLPGNNQPQHF.

J is TRBJ2-2 and V is TRBV6-1; 8 bases are a match to TRBD1. The germline gives CDR1 MNHNS, CDR2 SASEGT. J was trimmed by 7 bases and V by 2 bases; bases with no gene match: 3. The CDR3 is 14 residues long. CDR3 in DNA: TGTGCCAGCAGTGAATACACAGGGGGCGGGGAGCTGTTTTTT. This encodes CASSEYTGGGELFF.

The chain combines TRBV11-3 with TRBJ2-2, with D tentatively TRBD2 (6 bases). The germline V gene has CDR1 SGHNT and CDR2 YENEEA. The V end was cut by 1 base, the J end by 0 bases, with 12 bases between. The CDR3 covers 17 residues. CDR3: CASSLAVAESNTGELFF. The CDR3 coding sequence is TGTGCCAGCAGCTTAGCGGTAGCGGAGTCGAACACCGGGGAGCTGTTTTTT. The variable domain in full, completed from reference TRBV11-3 and TRBJ2-2, reads EAGVVQSPRYKIIEKKQPVAFWCNPISGHNTLYWYLQNLGQGPELLIRYENEEAVDDSQLPKDRFSAERLKGVDSTLKIQPAELGDSAVYLCASSLAVAESNTGELFFGEGSRLTVL.

The chain combines TRBV19 with TRBJ2-6; tentative D call: TRBD1 (5 bases). V was pared by 5 bases and J by 1 base, with 9 bases between. CDR1 and CDR2 (germline): LNHDA, SQIVND (reference sequence). This CDR3 contains 15 residues. The DNA of the CDR3 is TGTGCCAGTAGTGCCGACAGTTCTGGGGCCAACGTCCTGACTTTC. Translated, it gives CASSADSSGANVLTF.

V usage is TRBV6-2 or TRBV6-3 and J usage is TRBJ1-2; no clear D. The CDR3 runs to 13 residues. Germline lookup yields CDR1 MNHEY and CDR2 SVGEGT. The V end lost 2 bases, the J end lost 5 bases, and 9 bases lay between the germline ends. The CDR3, as DNA: TGTGCCAGCAGTTACGAGGCCGAGTATGGCTACACCTTC. Amino acid sequence: CASSYEAEYGYTF.

CDR3 residues: CASGLLGAGQPQHF. For the CDR3, the DNA is TGTGCTAGTGGTTTGTTGGGGGCCGGACAGCCCCAGCATTTT. V is TRBV12-5 and J is TRBJ1-5, with D perhaps matching TRBD1 (6 bases). V was pared by 2 bases and J by 7 bases, with 12 bases between. The CDR3 contains 14 residues. CDR1 and CDR2 from the germline V gene are LGHNT and FRNRAP.

The chain combines TRBV30 with TRBJ2-7, with D perhaps TRBD1 (5 bases). Per germline, CDR1 GTSNPN and CDR2 SVGIG (reference sequence). CDR3 length: 13 amino acids. The germline V and J ends were trimmed by 4 bases and 0 bases, with 10 bases remaining between them. The CDR3 bases are TGTGCCTGGACCCGACAGTTCTCCTACGAGCAGTACTTC. Translation: CAWTRQFSYEQYF.

The rearrangement uses TRBV5-6 and TRBJ2-7; D perhaps matches TRBD1 (6 bases). The CDR3 consists of 16 residues. Germline V gives CDR1 SGHDT, CDR2 YYEEEE. V gave up 3 bases and J gave up 0 bases, with 16 bases separating them. The CDR3 DNA reads TGTGCCAGCAGCTCCTTTAGGACAGCTAGCTCCTACGAGCAGTACTTC. Its protein is CASSSFRTASSYEQYF.

The chain recombines TRBV6-1 with TRBJ2-7, with D perhaps TRBD1 (6 bases). The germline gives CDR1 MNHNS, CDR2 SASEGT. Trimming shortened V by 2 bases and J by 2 bases, and 10 bases separated the two germline ends. The CDR3 is made up of 14 amino acids. CDR3 sequence (DNA): TGTGCCAGCAGTGAAACGGACAGAACCTACGAGCAGTACTTC. It translates to CASSETDRTYEQYF.

V usage is TRBV19 and J usage is TRBJ2-5; TRBD2 aligns across 7 bases. CDR1 LNHDA and CDR2 SQIVND come from the germline V gene (reference sequence). The V gene end was trimmed by 9 bases and the J gene end by 1 base; junction bases not matched to a gene: 11. The CDR3 is 15 amino acids. The CDR3, as DNA: TGTGCCAGCGCGCCGGGGAGGGGACGCCAAGAGACCCAGTACTTC. It yields the protein CASAPGRGRQETQYF.

The chain links TRBV10-2 to TRBJ2-2; 10 bases fit TRBD2. The CDR3 is made up of 15 amino acids. Looked up from germline, CDR1 is WSHSY and CDR2 is SAAADI. V shed 3 bases and J 9 bases; nucleotides not matched to a gene: 7. CDR3 DNA: TGCGCCAGCAGTGACGTCAGCGGGGGGGCCTGGGAGCTGTTTTTT. Its translation is CASSDVSGGAWELFF.

The chain uses TRBV29-1 and TRBJ2-1; the D gene is possibly TRBD2 (6 bases). The CDR3 totals 15 residues. With 4 bases removed from V and 7 bases from J, the gap between germline ends came to 20 bases. Germline CDR1 reads SQVTM; CDR2 reads ANQGSEA. CDR3 bases: TGCAGCGTTGTCTATGGGACTTCTTCGACAAATGAGCAGTTCTTC. It is translated as CSVVYGTSSTNEQFF.

This clone was picked up one time. V is TRBV13 and J is TRBJ2-1, with TRBD2 matching 11 bases. Trimming cost V 1 base and J 7 bases; bases outside gene matches: 3. The CDR3 has 15 amino acids. The germline V gene has CDR1 PRHDT and CDR2 FYEKMQ (reference sequence). CDR3 nucleotide sequence: TGTGCCAGCAGCTTAGAGACTAGCGGGGCAAATGAGCAGTTCTTC. Its protein is CASSLETSGANEQFF.